This T cell receptor beta chain originates from a study of blood T cell repertoires in COVID-19. Whole-study context: PBMCs, B-cell-depleted T cells, or T cells provided the cDNA or gDNA that made up the material.

The assay was immunoSEQ multiplex PCR, and TCRdb's table has in-frame clones only and misses some. The sample yields nearly 350,000 clones, about 88% seen once. This CDR3 has 15 residues. The V gene lost 2 bases and the J gene lost 7 bases, with 14 bases spanning the gap. The germline V gene encodes CDR1 MNHEY and CDR2 SVGAGI. Cohort allocation depended upon clinical history that participants reported. The TCR sequence derives from a woman aged 25-40 years who had recovered from COVID-19. Sequencing was done on a sample of PBMCs or T cells enriched from blood (not recorded which). The chain carries TRBV6-5 and TRBJ1-4, with a possible D match to TRBD1 (5 bases). The DNA for the CDR3 is TGTGCCAGCAGTTACCCCAGGGTAAAAAGTGAAAAACTGTTTTTT. It codes for CASSYPRVKSEKLFF.